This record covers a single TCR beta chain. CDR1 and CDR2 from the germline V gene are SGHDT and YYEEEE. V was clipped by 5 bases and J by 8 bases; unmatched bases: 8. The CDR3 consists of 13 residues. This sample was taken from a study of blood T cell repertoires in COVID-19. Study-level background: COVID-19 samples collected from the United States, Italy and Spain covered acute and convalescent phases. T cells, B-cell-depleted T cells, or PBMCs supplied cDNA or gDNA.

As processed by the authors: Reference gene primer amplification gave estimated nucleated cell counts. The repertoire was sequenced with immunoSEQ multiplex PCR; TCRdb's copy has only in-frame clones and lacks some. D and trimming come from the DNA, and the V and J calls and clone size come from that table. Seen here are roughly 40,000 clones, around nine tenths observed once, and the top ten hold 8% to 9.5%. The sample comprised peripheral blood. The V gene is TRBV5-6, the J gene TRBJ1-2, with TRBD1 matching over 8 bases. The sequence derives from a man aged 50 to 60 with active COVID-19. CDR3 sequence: CASRRQGLGGYTF. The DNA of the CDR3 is TGTGCCAGCAGGAGACAGGGGCTAGGAGGCTACACCTTC.